The following is a TCR beta chain sequence with its context. The CDR3 spans 14 residues. Germline V lookup: CDR1 KGHSH, CDR2 LQKENI. V shed 6 bases and J 4 bases; nucleotides not matched to a gene: 6. The data are from a study of blood T cell repertoires in COVID-19. Across the study: The United States, Italy and Spain supplied acute and convalescent COVID-19 samples. PBMCs, B-cell-depleted T cells, or T cells provided the cDNA or gDNA that made up the material.

As processed by the authors: Cell counts per sample came from amplifying reference gene primers. Libraries were prepared by immunoSEQ multiplex PCR; TCRdb keeps only in-frame clonotypes and omits some of them. For V, J and clone size, that table is used; D and trimming come from the DNA. The data contain over 200,000 clones, around four fifths of them seen just once; the ten biggest clones take up approximately 2.6%. The TCR sequence derives from a woman aged 70 to 79 with active or convalescent COVID-19. V gene TRBV18 combines with J gene TRBJ2-1; 7 bases align to TRBD2. The sequenced material came from peripheral blood. The CDR3 loop is CASSISGRYNEQFF. CDR3 DNA: TGTGCCAGCTCGATTAGCGGGCGTTACAATGAGCAGTTCTTC.